This T cell receptor (beta chain) was obtained from a study of Ad26.COV2.S vaccination and SARS-CoV-2 variants. Treatment reported: roughly 20 received Ad26.COV2.S at low or high dose, single or two shots; about 5 received placebo; per-sample allocation not given. The investigators took samples on day 63 after the first vaccine or placebo injection. An 18-55-year-old adult in Boston served as donor. Immunization relied on an Ad26 vector, which expressed Wuhan-strain SARS-CoV-2 spike. Per germline, CDR1 KGHSH and CDR2 LQKENI. V shed 3 bases and J 7 bases; nucleotides not matched to a gene: 6. This CDR3 is built from 15 residues. Profiled with immunoSEQ multiplex PCR; TCRdb holds only in-frame clones, not every one. The sample gives about 440,000 clones, less than 95% of which show up once; roughly 4.3% is in the top ten. Notes on the study in general: Vaccine recipients had higher spike-specific TCR breadth than placebo recipients.

On this clone itself: Its antigen is still unknown.

V and J are TRBV18 and TRBJ2-1; TRBD1 aligns across 10 bases. The source is a person between 18 and 65 years old who received the Ad26.COV2.S COVID-19 vaccine or a placebo. The specimen comprised peripheral blood, sampled in a trial of Ad26.COV2.S vaccine versus placebo. CDR3 nucleotide sequence: TGTGCCAGCTCACCGCCGGGACAGGGGTGGAATGAGCAGTTCTTC. This sequence encodes CASSPPGQGWNEQFF.